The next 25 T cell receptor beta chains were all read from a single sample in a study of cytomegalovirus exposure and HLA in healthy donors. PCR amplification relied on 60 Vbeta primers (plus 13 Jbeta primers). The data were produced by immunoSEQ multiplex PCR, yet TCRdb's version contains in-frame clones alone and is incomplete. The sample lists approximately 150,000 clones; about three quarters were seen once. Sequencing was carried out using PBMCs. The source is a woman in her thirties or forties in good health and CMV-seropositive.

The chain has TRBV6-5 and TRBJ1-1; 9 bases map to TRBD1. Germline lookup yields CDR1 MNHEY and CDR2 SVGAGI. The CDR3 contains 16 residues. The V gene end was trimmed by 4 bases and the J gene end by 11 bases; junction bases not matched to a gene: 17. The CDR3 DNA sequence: TGTGCCAGCAGTTCGACCGGGGACAGGGCACATACAGGGGCTTTCTTT. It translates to CASSSTGDRAHTGAFF.

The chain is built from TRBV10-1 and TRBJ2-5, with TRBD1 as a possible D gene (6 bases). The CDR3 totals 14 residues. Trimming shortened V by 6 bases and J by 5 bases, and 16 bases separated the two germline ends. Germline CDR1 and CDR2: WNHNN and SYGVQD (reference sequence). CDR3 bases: TGCGCCAGCAGCGACGATTACAGGGTTGAGACCCAGTACTTC. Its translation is CASSDDYRVETQYF.

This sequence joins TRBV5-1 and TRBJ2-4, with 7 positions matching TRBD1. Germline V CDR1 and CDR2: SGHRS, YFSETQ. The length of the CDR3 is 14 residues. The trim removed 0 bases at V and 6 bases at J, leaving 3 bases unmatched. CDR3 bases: TGCGCCAGCAGCTTGGGACAGGGTGGAAACATTCAGTACTTC. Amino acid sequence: CASSLGQGGNIQYF.

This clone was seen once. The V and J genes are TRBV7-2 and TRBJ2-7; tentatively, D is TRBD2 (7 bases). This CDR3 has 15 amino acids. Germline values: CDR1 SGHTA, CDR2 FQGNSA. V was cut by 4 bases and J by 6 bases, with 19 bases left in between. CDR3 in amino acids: CASSSLAGATTEQYF. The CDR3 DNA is TGTGCCAGCAGCTCCCTTGCGGGGGCGACAACCGAGCAGTACTTC.

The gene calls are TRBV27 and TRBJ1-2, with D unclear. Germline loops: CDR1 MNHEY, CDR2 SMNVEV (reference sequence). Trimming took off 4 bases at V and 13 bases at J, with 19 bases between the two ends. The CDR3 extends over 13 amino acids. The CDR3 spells CASSSALGQVSTF. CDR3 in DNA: TGTGCCAGCAGTTCCGCCCTGGGTCAGGTTAGCACCTTC.

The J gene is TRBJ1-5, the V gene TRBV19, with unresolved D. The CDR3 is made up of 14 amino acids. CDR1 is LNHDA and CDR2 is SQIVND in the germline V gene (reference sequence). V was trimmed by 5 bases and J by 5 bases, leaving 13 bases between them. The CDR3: CASSVTDPHQPQHF. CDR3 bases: TGTGCCAGTAGTGTCACAGATCCTCATCAGCCCCAGCATTTT.

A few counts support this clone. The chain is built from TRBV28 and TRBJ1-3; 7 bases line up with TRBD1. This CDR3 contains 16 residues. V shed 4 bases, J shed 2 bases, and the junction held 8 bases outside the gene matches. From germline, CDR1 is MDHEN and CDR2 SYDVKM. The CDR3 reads CASSSPSTGAGNTIYF. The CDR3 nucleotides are TGTGCCAGCAGTTCCCCATCAACAGGGGCTGGAAACACCATATATTTT.

CDR3 bases: TGCAGCGTTGAAGGCAGTAACTATGGCTACACCTTC. It specifies CSVEGSNYGYTF. The chain has TRBV29-1 and TRBJ1-2; D remains unclear. V dropped 1 base and J dropped 1 base, with 4 bases sitting between them. Germline assignment: CDR1 SQVTM and CDR2 ANQGSEA. CDR3 length: 12 amino acids. The full variable domain, in which reference TRBV29-1 and TRBJ1-2 provide the parts outside the CDR3, is SAVISQKPSRDICQRGTSLTIQCQVDSQVTMMFWYRQQPGQSLTLIATANQGSEATYESGFVIDKFPISRPNLTFSTLTVSNMSPEDSSIYLCSVEGSNYGYTFGSGTRLTVV.

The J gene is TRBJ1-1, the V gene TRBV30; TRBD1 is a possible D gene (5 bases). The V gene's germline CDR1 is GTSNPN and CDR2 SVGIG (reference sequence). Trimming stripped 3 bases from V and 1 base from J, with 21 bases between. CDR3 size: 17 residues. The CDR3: CAWRGKQVSSGNTEAFF. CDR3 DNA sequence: TGTGCCTGGAGAGGAAAACAGGTTTCAAGTGGGAACACTGAAGCTTTCTTT. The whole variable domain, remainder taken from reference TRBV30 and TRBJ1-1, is SQTIHQWPATLVQPVGSPLSLECTVEGTSNPNLYWYRQAAGRGLQLLFYSVGIGQISSEVPQNLSASRPQDRQFILSSKKLLLSDSGFYLCAWRGKQVSSGNTEAFFGQGTRLTVV.

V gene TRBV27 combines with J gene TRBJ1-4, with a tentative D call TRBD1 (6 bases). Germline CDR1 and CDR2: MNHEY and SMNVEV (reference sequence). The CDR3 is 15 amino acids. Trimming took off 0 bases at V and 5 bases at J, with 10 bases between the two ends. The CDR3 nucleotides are TGTGCCAGCAGTTTATCGTTACAGGGAAATGAAAAACTGTTTTTT. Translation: CASSLSLQGNEKLFF.

In DNA, the CDR3 is TGTGCCAGCAGCTTAGGAGGCAGTGCAGAGACCCAGTACTTC. It specifies CASSLGGSAETQYF. The chain uses TRBV7-2 and TRBJ2-5; D gene ambiguous. The CDR3 is 14 residues long. The germline gives CDR1 SGHTA, CDR2 FQGNSA. Trimming pared 1 base from V and 4 bases from J, leaving 10 bases between.

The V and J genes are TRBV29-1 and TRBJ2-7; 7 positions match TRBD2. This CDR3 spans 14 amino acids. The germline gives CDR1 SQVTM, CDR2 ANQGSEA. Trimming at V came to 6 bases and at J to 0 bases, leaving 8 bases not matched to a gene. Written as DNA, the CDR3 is TGCAGCGTCTCCCTAGGCGGGAGCTCCTACGAGCAGTACTTC. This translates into CSVSLGGSSYEQYF.

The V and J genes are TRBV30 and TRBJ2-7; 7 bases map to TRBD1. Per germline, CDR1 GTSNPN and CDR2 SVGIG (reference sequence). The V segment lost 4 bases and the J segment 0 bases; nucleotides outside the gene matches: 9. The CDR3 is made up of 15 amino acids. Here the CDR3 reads CAWIRQGKSSYEQYF. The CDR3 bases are TGTGCCTGGATCAGACAGGGAAAAAGCTCCTACGAGCAGTACTTC.

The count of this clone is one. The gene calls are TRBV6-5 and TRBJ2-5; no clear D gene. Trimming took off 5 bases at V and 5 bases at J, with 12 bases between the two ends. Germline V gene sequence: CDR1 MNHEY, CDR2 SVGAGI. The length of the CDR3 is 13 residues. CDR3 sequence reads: CASSLMAAETQYF. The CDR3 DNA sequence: TGTGCCAGCAGTCTAATGGCGGCGGAGACCCAGTACTTC.

In DNA, the CDR3 is TGTGCCAGCAGCGACAGGGACCGCGGGGAGACCGGGGAGCTGTTTTTT. Protein: CASSDRDRGETGELFF. V is TRBV5-4 and J is TRBJ2-2; D is perhaps TRBD1 (7 bases). The length of the CDR3 is 16 residues. V was cut by 4 bases and J by 5 bases, with 18 bases left in between. Germline V gives CDR1 SGHNT, CDR2 YYREEE (reference sequence).

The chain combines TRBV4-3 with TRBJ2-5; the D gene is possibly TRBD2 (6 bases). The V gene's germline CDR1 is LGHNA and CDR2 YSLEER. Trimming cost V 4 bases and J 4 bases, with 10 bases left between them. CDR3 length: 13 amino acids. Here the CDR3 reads CASSPNGGETQYF. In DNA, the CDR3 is TGCGCCAGCAGCCCGAACGGGGGAGAGACCCAGTACTTC.

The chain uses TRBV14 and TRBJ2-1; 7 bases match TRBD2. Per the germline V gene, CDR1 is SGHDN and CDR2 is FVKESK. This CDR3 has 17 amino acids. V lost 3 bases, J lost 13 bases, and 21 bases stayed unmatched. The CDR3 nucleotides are TGTGCCAGCAGCCAGGTCTACTCCTGGGTTGGAGCGGGGCATCAGTTCTTC. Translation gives CASSQVYSWVGAGHQFF.

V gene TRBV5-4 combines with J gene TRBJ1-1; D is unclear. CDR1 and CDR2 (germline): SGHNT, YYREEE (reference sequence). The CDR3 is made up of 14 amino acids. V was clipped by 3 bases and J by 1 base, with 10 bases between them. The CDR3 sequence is CASSSSPGNTEAFF. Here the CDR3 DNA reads TGTGCCAGCAGCTCATCTCCAGGGAACACTGAAGCTTTCTTT.

CDR3 loop: CAWSSGGYEQYF. The DNA of the CDR3 is TGTGCCTGGAGCTCGGGGGGTTACGAGCAGTACTTC. The V and J genes are TRBV30 and TRBJ2-7; 7 positions match TRBD2. V lost 3 bases to trimming and J lost 4 bases; unmatched junction nucleotides: 3. The germline CDR1 and CDR2 sequences are GTSNPN and SVGIG (reference sequence). The CDR3 runs to 12 residues.

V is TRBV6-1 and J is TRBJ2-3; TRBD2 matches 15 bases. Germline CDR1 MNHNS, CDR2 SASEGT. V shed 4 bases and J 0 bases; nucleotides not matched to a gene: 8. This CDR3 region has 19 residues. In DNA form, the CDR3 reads TGTGCCAGCAGTGCACCCGGGACTAGCGGGGGGCATAGCACAGATACGCAGTATTTT. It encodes CASSAPGTSGGHSTDTQYF.

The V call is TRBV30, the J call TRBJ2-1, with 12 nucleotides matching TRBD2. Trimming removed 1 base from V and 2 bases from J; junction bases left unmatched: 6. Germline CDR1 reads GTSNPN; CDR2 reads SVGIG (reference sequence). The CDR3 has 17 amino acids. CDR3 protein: CAWSAAWTSGTYNEQFF. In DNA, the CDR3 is TGTGCCTGGAGTGCTGCTTGGACTAGCGGGACCTACAATGAGCAGTTCTTC.

DNA for the CDR3: TGTGCCAGTACCGAGACAGGGGGCGCAGGTGCCGAAAAACTGTTTTTT. Its translation is CASTETGGAGAEKLFF. The J gene is TRBJ1-4, the V gene TRBV19, with 10 bases matching TRBD1. CDR3 length: 16 residues. V shed 7 bases and J 8 bases; nucleotides not matched to a gene: 13. Per the germline V gene, CDR1 is LNHDA and CDR2 is SQIVND (reference sequence).

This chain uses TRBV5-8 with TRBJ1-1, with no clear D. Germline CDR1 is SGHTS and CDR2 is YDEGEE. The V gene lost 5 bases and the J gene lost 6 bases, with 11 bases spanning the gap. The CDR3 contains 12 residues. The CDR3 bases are TGTGCCAGCAGTACATGGGCTTCTGAAGCTTTCTTT. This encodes CASSTWASEAFF.

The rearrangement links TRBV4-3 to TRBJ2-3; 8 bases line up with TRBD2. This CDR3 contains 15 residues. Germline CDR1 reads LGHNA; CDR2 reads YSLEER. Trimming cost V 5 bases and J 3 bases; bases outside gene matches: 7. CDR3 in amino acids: CASSSGSGGTDTQYF. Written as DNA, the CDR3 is TGCGCCAGCAGCTCGGGATCGGGAGGGACAGATACGCAGTATTTT.

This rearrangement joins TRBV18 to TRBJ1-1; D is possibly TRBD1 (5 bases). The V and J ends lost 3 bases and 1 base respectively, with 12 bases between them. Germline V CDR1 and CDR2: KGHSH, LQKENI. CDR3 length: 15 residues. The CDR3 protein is CASSPQQGANTEAFF. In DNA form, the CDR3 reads TGTGCCAGCTCACCCCAACAAGGGGCGAACACTGAAGCTTTCTTT.